This note documents a single T cell receptor beta chain sequence. Its antigen is still unknown. These data are taken from a study of T cells in localized non-small cell lung cancer. Clones were sequenced by immunoSEQ multiplex PCR, and TCRdb holds only the in-frame ones, with some missing. The profile shows more than 100,000 clones, roughly 90% of them singletons. This CDR3 is built from 15 residues. Germline CDR1 reads SGDLS; CDR2 reads YYNGEE. V was pared by 4 bases and J by 3 bases, with 14 bases between. Study results and caveats: Heterogeneity within the tumor remains possible, as just one region underwent sequencing. Highest T cell clonality was seen in uninvolved adjacent lung, surpassing that measured in tumor. Turning up in adjacent lung were a median approximately 57 of the top 100 tumor clones.

This sequence joins TRBV9 and TRBJ2-1, with D possibly being TRBD2 (5 bases). This specimen was peripheral blood, taken before any cancer treatment. This clonotype originated in an older female donor with stage I lung adenocarcinoma. In DNA, the CDR3 is TGTGCCAGCAGCAAAGCGGTGGGGAACTACAATGAGCAGTTCTTC. Translating gives CASSKAVGNYNEQFF.